This T cell receptor (beta chain) was sequenced in a study of cytomegalovirus exposure and HLA in healthy donors. With 60 Vbeta and 13 Jbeta primers, the PCR was carried out. The method was immunoSEQ multiplex PCR; TCRdb's version includes in-frame clones alone and lacks a portion of them. The profile covers roughly 130,000 clones, with 50% to 75% appearing a single time and under 9.5% taken by the ten largest. Per the germline V gene, CDR1 is LNHDA and CDR2 is SQIVND (reference sequence). With 8 bases clipped from V and 4 bases from J, the junction kept 8 bases outside the gene matches. The CDR3 runs 14 residues. With respect to this clone: Its antigen is currently unknown.

Study results and caveats: A later analysis linked a missense DCLRE1C variant to TCR beta V- and J-gene trimming.

The source is a woman aged 40 to 55 in good health and CMV-seropositive. The gene calls are TRBV19 and TRBJ1-2; 9 nucleotides match TRBD1. Sample: PBMCs. The chain's CDR3 is CASGGQGFIYGYTF. CDR3 bases: TGTGCCAGTGGCGGACAGGGGTTCATCTATGGCTACACCTTC.